The T cell receptor (beta chain) described here comes from a study of memory B cells and T cells in multiple sclerosis (dated by TCRdb to between 2017 and 2018). Concerning the study at large: TCR beta repertoires of autoproliferating peripheral T cells were compared with the TCR beta repertoires of brain lesion-infiltrating T cells in multiple sclerosis patients. Two multiple sclerosis patients, for whom either brain lesions at autopsy or brain-infiltrating cells from biopsy were available, were included in TCR sequencing. General conclusions and limits of the study: Clone-set sizes varied between compartments, which affected the numbers of shared clonotypes and made normalization necessary.

The immunoSEQ Platform was used to amplify TCRbeta CDR3 regions from extracted genomic DNA. The immunoSEQ assay combined multiplex PCR with high-throughput sequencing and a vendor bioinformatics pipeline. The study's own analysis went as follows. Non-productive sequences and CDR3s under 4 amino acids long were removed, and the clonotype frequencies in each sample were recalculated. In immunoSEQ Analyzer 2.0, a clonotype counted as shared when the CDR3 amino acid, V gene and J gene sequences were identical. Repertoire overlap was normalized by dividing shared clonotype counts by the product of both clone-set sizes, scaled by 1000 into arbitrary units. TCRdb carries this immuneACCESS record with in-frame sequences only. Its versions omit some clonotypes, under half of them owing to an unresolved V gene in the studies checked, with the rest unexplained. From that table come the V and J calls and clone size; the DNA was used to work out D and trimming. Across this sample there are 25,000 to 35,000 clones, with about 84% seen only once. 2% to 3% of the sample comes from the top ten.

After stimulus-free culture of CFSE-labeled PBMCs, the autoproliferating (CFSEdim) and non-proliferating (CFSEhi) T cell fractions were sequenced separately. Altogether, 40 million to 65 million CFSE-labeled PBMCs were kept in culture for seven to eight days with no stimulus, after which the replicate wells were combined. PBMCs were labeled with about 0.5 uM CFSE and cultured in serum-free AIM-V medium without exogenous stimuli. Before use, PBMCs were isolated by Ficoll density gradient centrifugation and cryopreserved. Using a FACSAria III, live 7-AAD-negative cells were sorted, then washed with PBS and stored frozen at -80 degrees C as dry pellets. About this clone: The antigen it recognizes is unknown. No base quality information exists; no much larger clone differs at one position.

Material for sequencing was PBMCs from blood kept in culture. The receptor comes from a human donor with multiple sclerosis.

The CDR3 protein sequence reads: CASSSNKAPGDYGYTF. The nucleotides read TGTGCCAGCAGCTCAAATAAGGCTCCAGGGGACTATGGCTACACCTTC. Here the chain combines TRBV5-6 and TRBJ1-2; possibly the D gene is TRBD1, per 6 matching bases. The germline V gene supplies CDR1 SGHDT and CDR2 YYEEEE. Cut back by 3 bases and 3 bases, the V and J ends lie 18 bases apart. The CDR3 sequence holds 16 residues, the cysteine and phenylalanine included. Only the CDR3 part of the read is kept: 48 bases, read in frame from the first base.